This entry is about one T cell receptor beta chain. This sample was included in a study of blood T cell repertoires in COVID-19. V gave up 6 bases and J gave up 0 bases, with 14 bases separating them. The CDR3 spans 15 residues. Germline V gives CDR1 MNHEY, CDR2 SVGAGI. Original analysis: For nucleated cells, counts were estimated from reference gene primer amplification. The table came from immunoSEQ multiplex PCR; TCRdb's copy has only in-frame clones and leaves some out. V, J and clone size are those of that table, while D and trimming were read from the DNA. This sample has about 240,000 clones, with roughly nine tenths found just once.

The sample was peripheral blood. This TCR derives from a man aged 55 to 70 with acute or convalescent COVID-19. This chain uses TRBV6-5 with TRBJ1-1; possibly TRBD1 for D (5 bases). The CDR3, as DNA: TGTGCCAGCAGACGGCGTGTAGGGGTGAACACTGAAGCTTTCTTT. The encoded protein is CASRRRVGVNTEAFF.